This T cell receptor beta chain originates from a study of regulatory T cells in long-lasting Graves disease (dated by TCRdb to about 2021). For the study in its entirety: To count as having persistent Graves' disease, a patient had to have received antithyroid drug treatment for over 5 years with TSH receptor autoantibodies remaining persistently positive. On average, persistent Graves' disease patients in the clinical cohort had been on antithyroid drugs for about 10.3 years. Peripheral blood TCR sequencing and RNA sequencing compared persistent Graves' disease patients with newly diagnosed Graves' disease patients. The study took place in China and was registered as a clinical trial. A total of roughly 35 samples were covered by TCR sequencing, comprising around 13 persistent and about 20 newly diagnosed Graves' disease patients. The study at large found these results: Only the TCR beta chain was sequenced and analyzed. Only peripheral blood was studied, because thyroid tissue, the primary lesion, was inaccessible. Compared with newly diagnosed patients, persistent Graves' disease patients had lower TCR Shannon entropy and fewer highly expanded clones, which suggests clonal expansion. As a limitation, the authors acknowledged that the small sample size may reduce accuracy. Persistent disease showed preferential use of TRBV28, TRBJ1-2 and TRBJ2-5, whereas newly diagnosed disease favored TRBV20-1 and TRBJ2-1. More public clonotypes were shared among persistent patients (roughly 3,000) than among newly diagnosed patients (over 900).

The library was prepared using multiplex PCR. The sample was run on an Illumina HiSeq 4000. CDR3 regions were amplified by Arm-PCR with iRepertoire HTBI primers to construct TCR beta libraries. Gel purification was performed on PCR products prior to sequencing. In the original analysis: Gene usage analysis of CDR3 amino acid clonotypes used the approximately 62 TRBV and approximately 13 TRBJ segments found across samples. COPE and FqMerger were used to merge filtered high-quality paired reads into contigs. BLAST was used to align contigs to IMGT TRBV, TRBD and TRBJ reference genes, and CDR3 was defined according to IMGT. Any clonotype with a frequency above 0.1% was classified as a highly expanded clone. Shannon entropy was used to measure repertoire diversity, and the Gini coefficient was used to measure V-J evenness. Clonotypes shared by more than one individual were considered public. TCRdb applied fastp at Q25 and MiXCR to the public reads, then kept only in-frame beta chains. All rows with the same CDR3 protein become a single entry with the most common DNA and genes. TCRdb, not the authors, supplied the V and J calls. The sample data list fewer than 400,000 distinct CDR3 sequences, and around 21% of these were observed just once. The ten largest account for roughly 20% of the sample.

The meaning of the sample's time point label: persistent/refractory GD, antithyroid drugs over 5 years with positive TRAb. RNA was extracted from PBMCs in TRIzol for both TCR sequencing and RNA sequencing. Graves' disease was diagnosed according to American Thyroid Association guidelines. The patients came from an endocrinology department in Xi'an, China. From each patient, approximately 10 milliliters of peripheral blood was collected into an EDTA anticoagulant tube. Ficoll Paque Plus density gradient separation was used to isolate PBMCs, and no additional T cell sorting was done. RNA quality was checked with an Agilent 2100 Bioanalyzer and agarose gel, and concentration with a NanoDrop 2000. This clonotype was seen a few times. Its antigen remains unidentified. Lacking the conserved final phenylalanine or tryptophan, this CDR3 likely reflects a read error. V is clipped by 6 bases and J by 3 bases, and the sequence between their germline boundaries is 14 bases long. From the germline V gene, CDR1 is SGHTA and CDR2 is FQGNSA. The CDR3 length is 14 residues, termini included. The only DNA kept is the CDR3, 42 bases in frame from the first base.

In this chain, TRBV7-2 is recombined with TRBJ1-2; a tentative D call is TRBD1 (5 bases match). This specimen was peripheral blood mononuclear cells (PBMCs), taken when the disease was refractory, from a patient treated with antithyroid drugs. This receptor was taken from a female donor with Graves disease. The nucleotides are TGTGCCAGCAGTCCCTCTGGGGGAGACTATGGCTACACCCTC. Translated, it gives CASSPSGGDYGYTL.